The entry below describes one T cell receptor (beta chain). The data stem from a study of blood T cell repertoires in COVID-19. Overall study context: The study drew acute and convalescent COVID-19 samples from the United States, Italy and Spain. From T cells, B-cell-depleted T cells, or PBMCs came the material, which was cDNA or gDNA.

The CDR3 sequence is 15 residues long. Germline V lookup: CDR1 LGHNA, CDR2 YSLEER. J lost 3 bases, V lost 0 bases, and 4 bases had no gene match. Authors' data handling: Cell counts per sample came from amplifying reference gene primers. The method was immunoSEQ multiplex PCR; TCRdb's version includes in-frame clones alone and lacks a portion of them. The V and J calls and clone size were taken over from that table, and D and trimming were inferred from the DNA. The sample holds hundreds of thousands of clones, 88% seen once. Material: peripheral blood. This receptor was taken from a human donor in a cohort sampled during active COVID-19. The rearrangement uses TRBV4-3 and TRBJ2-7, with 8 bases that match TRBD2. Here the CDR3 reads CASSQDAGRGYEQYF. CDR3 coding DNA: TGCGCCAGCAGCCAAGATGCCGGGAGGGGCTACGAGCAGTACTTC.